This T cell receptor (beta chain) is from a study of cytomegalovirus exposure and HLA in healthy donors (dated by TCRdb to between 2016 and 2019). The study in broad terms: A later analysis indicated that the 95 to 150 validation repertoires were generated on the platform also employed for the 670 or so repertoires of the first cohort. To predict cytomegalovirus infection status, the study brought together high-throughput TCR immunosequencing, statistical association of individual TCRs with disease status, and machine learning. The study was designed to test whether signatures of past pathogen exposure could be identified by cataloging public T cell receptors. In addition to the first cohort of around 670 subjects, a separate validation cohort of approximately 110 different subjects was used. Overall study results and their limits: While some public TCRs were present in many individuals, most TCR sequences turned up only very rarely across donors. A few of the identified cytomegalovirus-associated TCR beta chains were confirmed in vitro to be specific for cytomegalovirus antigens. The authors suggested that the approach could potentially be extended to other disease states and immunological phenotypes. The validation cohort had no HLA typing available for a later analysis, so co-occurrence within that cohort was assessed over all 120 or so repertoires. Subsequent analysis determined that TCRs grouped into clusters in the first cohort also showed a tendency toward co-occurrence across the 130 or so validation repertoires, and 85% to 95% of cluster scores exceeded 0. The classifier was reported to diagnose cytomegalovirus status with high specificity and sensitivity in both the original cohort and the validation cohort. In the study, about 150 TCR beta chains were listed as associated with cytomegalovirus.

The donors belonged to the validation cohort of around 130 subjects, which was separate from the approximately 610-subject first cohort. Library preparation used the immunoSEQ multiplex PCR assay. The published analysis was carried out like this. To diagnose cytomegalovirus status from the catalog of TCR beta chain sequences, a statistical classification framework was built. Sourced from immuneACCESS, this table was stored by TCRdb with only in-frame sequences that have V and J called. A share of the clones is absent; for the studies checked, an unresolved V gene accounts for under half, and the remainder has no known explanation. The D gene and trimming were derived from the DNA, and the V and J assignments and clone size from that table. The sample profile shows 60,000 or so clones; more than 90% of them were found once. The ten largest clones represent about 0.95% of the sample. V and J are trimmed by 5 bases and 10 bases, and the gene matches miss 6 bases of the junction. Based on the germline V gene (reference sequence), the CDR1 and CDR2 sequences are SGHAT and FQDESV. CDR3 length: 13 amino acids, cysteine to phenylalanine. Just CDR3 DNA is preserved here, 39 bases in frame from base 1.

A note on this clone: The clone's antigen remains unknown. Base qualities are not recorded, but no much larger clone differs from it by a single base.

This chain joins TRBV11-1 to TRBJ2-1; TRBD2 aligns with 9 central bases. This TCR was recovered from a man in his late teens or twenties in good health and CMV-seronegative. Sequenced material: PBMCs. CDR3 sequence: CASSPGTSREQFF. The DNA reads as follows: TGTGCCAGCAGCCCCGGGACTAGCCGGGAGCAGTTCTTC.